The 26 T cell receptor beta chains presented below share a single source sample, sequenced in a study of HIV-infected patients and healthy controls. TCRdb processed the 5' RACE reads anew with MiXCR; each CDR3 protein has one entry. The sample lists 65,000 to 70,000 distinct CDR3 sequences, approximately 15% occurring once. The sample consisted of CD4+ T cells from blood. Receptor source: a human donor in good health.

The CDR3 DNA follows: TGCAGTGCCGGAAGACTTAATGAAAAACTGTTTTTT. This translates into CSAGRLNEKLFF. The V and J genes are TRBV20-1 and TRBJ1-4; no clear D. The CDR3 consists of 12 residues. CDR1 is DFQATT and CDR2 is SNEGSKA in the germline V gene (reference sequence). V lost 6 bases, J lost 4 bases, and 9 bases lay in between.

A few counts support this clonotype. V is TRBV7-6 and J is TRBJ1-4; D remains ambiguous. Germline CDR1 SGHVS, CDR2 FNYEAQ. This CDR3 has 15 amino acids. V dropped 5 bases and J dropped 0 bases, with 10 bases sitting between them. CDR3: CASSAVGTTNEKLFF. The CDR3 nucleotides read TGTGCCAGCAGCGCTGTGGGAACAACTAATGAAAAACTGTTTTTT.

V is TRBV28 and J is TRBJ2-7; D not certain. The CDR3 length is 12 residues. CDR1 and CDR2 from the germline V gene are MDHEN and SYDVKM. With 3 bases removed from V and 6 bases from J, the gap between germline ends came to 9 bases. The CDR3 sequence is CASSFSGSEQYF. The DNA for the CDR3 is TGTGCCAGCAGTTTCTCCGGATCCGAGCAGTACTTC.

This clonotype was counted ten times or more. The rearrangement joins TRBV11-3 to TRBJ2-1, with D possibly TRBD2 on 6 matching bases. CDR1 is SGHNT and CDR2 is YENEEA in the germline V gene. V was pared by 5 bases and J by 9 bases, with 17 bases between. The length of the CDR3 is 14 residues. CDR3 sequence: CASSPSEVAGEQFF. CDR3 coding DNA: TGTGCCAGCAGCCCTAGCGAAGTAGCAGGTGAGCAGTTCTTC.

The rearrangement uses TRBV12-3 or TRBV12-4 and TRBJ1-1; 8 bases are a match to TRBD1. Trimming took 5 bases from V and 7 from J; bases not matched to a gene: 3. CDR3 length: 12 amino acids. CDR3 nucleotides: TGTGCCAGCAGTCCCAGGGGGCTTGAAGCTTTCTTT. Translation gives CASSPRGLEAFF.

This clonotype was detected only a few times. V is TRBV12-3 or TRBV12-4 and J is TRBJ2-3; a weak D match, TRBD2 (6 bases). V was pared by 7 bases and J by 2 bases, with 16 bases between. The CDR3 covers 15 residues. The CDR3 nucleotides are TGTGCCAGCAATATCGGGGGAGTTTACACAGATACGCAGTATTTT. Protein: CASNIGGVYTDTQYF.

This clonotype was seen a few times. The chain has TRBV23-1 and TRBJ2-7; 8 nucleotides align to TRBD1. TRBV23-1 is placed among ORFs of uncertain function. This CDR3 region has 16 residues. The V segment lost 2 bases and the J segment 5 bases; nucleotides outside the gene matches: 11. CDR3 loop: CASSQPDGQGIHEQYF. The CDR3 region has the DNA TGCGCCAGCAGTCAACCCGATGGACAGGGAATCCACGAGCAGTACTTC.

The gene calls are TRBV11-2 and TRBJ1-3, with unresolved D. Between the trimmed V and J ends, which lost 0 bases and 0 bases, there was a span of 6 bases. Germline values: CDR1 SGHAT, CDR2 FQNNGV. This CDR3 has 15 residues. CDR3 sequence reads: CASSLEGNSGNTIYF. The DNA for the CDR3 is TGTGCCAGCAGCTTAGAGGGTAACTCTGGAAACACCATATATTTT.

The chain links TRBV12-3 or TRBV12-4 to TRBJ1-2; the D is unclear. V gave up 1 base and J gave up 2 bases, with 5 bases separating them. The CDR3 spans 13 residues. The DNA for the CDR3 is TGTGCCAGCAGTTTAGGTCGGAACTATGGCTACACCTTC. Its translation is CASSLGRNYGYTF.

J is TRBJ1-2 and V is TRBV28; D gene ambiguous. Germline lookup yields CDR1 MDHEN and CDR2 SYDVKM. This CDR3 has 13 amino acids. V gave up 7 bases and J gave up 8 bases, with 17 bases separating them. CDR3 sequence (DNA): TGTGCCAGCAAGAAAACCGGTGCCGCGGGCTACACCTTC. It specifies CASKKTGAAGYTF.

This clonotype appeared a few times. The chain recombines TRBV20-1 with TRBJ2-3; TRBD2 is a possible D gene (5 bases). Trimming pared 5 bases from V and 5 bases from J, leaving 23 bases between. Germline CDR1 reads DFQATT; CDR2 reads SNEGSKA (reference sequence). The length of the CDR3 is 16 residues. Here the CDR3 DNA reads TGCAGTGCTTCCGACTATCATACTAGATTGGTAGATACGCAGTATTTT. The encoded protein is CSASDYHTRLVDTQYF.

At least ten counts were recorded for this clonotype. The J gene is TRBJ2-1, the V gene TRBV5-6; D remains ambiguous. CDR1 and CDR2 from the germline V gene are SGHDT and YYEEEE. The V gene lost 0 bases and the J gene lost 2 bases, with 9 bases spanning the gap. The CDR3 totals 15 residues. DNA for the CDR3: TGTGCCAGCAGCTTGGTGTCCAGACCCTACAATGAGCAGTTCTTC. Protein product: CASSLVSRPYNEQFF.

V usage is TRBV6-6 and J usage is TRBJ2-7; D may match TRBD1 or TRBD2 (5 bases each). Germline lookup yields CDR1 MNHNY and CDR2 SVGAGI (reference sequence). V shed 5 bases and J shed 4 bases, with 15 bases lying between them. The CDR3 is made up of 14 amino acids. The chain's CDR3 is CASSKGEGPYEQYF. CDR3 nucleotides: TGTGCCAGCAGTAAGGGTGAGGGACCGTACGAGCAGTACTTC.

This clonotype turned up a few times. This chain joins TRBV11-3 and TRBJ1-1; D not certain. The CDR3 length is 13 residues. From germline, CDR1 is SGHNT and CDR2 YENEEA. Trimming left V 1 base short and J 5 bases short, with 8 bases between. CDR3 sequence: CASSLGRLTEAFF. CDR3 DNA: TGTGCCAGCAGCTTAGGCAGATTAACTGAAGCTTTCTTT.

This clonotype was counted many times. The CDR3 DNA reads as TGTGCCAGCAGCCACGTCAGGACCCAGTACTTC. It encodes CASSHVRTQYF. The chain carries TRBV3-1 and TRBJ2-5; D gene uncertain. The CDR3 loop spans 11 amino acids. Germline V gene lookup returns CDR1 LGHDT and CDR2 YNNKEL (reference sequence). Trimming shortened V by 3 bases and J by 7 bases, and 6 bases separated the two germline ends.

The chain uses TRBV30 and TRBJ1-1, with D perhaps TRBD1 (5 bases). V lost 3 bases to trimming and J lost 8 bases, with 19 bases between them. The CDR3 contains 14 residues. Germline CDR1 reads GTSNPN; CDR2 reads SVGIG (reference sequence). This chain's CDR3 is CAWRKDTHPLEAFF. The CDR3 DNA reads TGTGCCTGGAGAAAGGACACTCACCCTCTGGAAGCTTTCTTT.

There are many counts of this clonotype. J is TRBJ1-5 and V is TRBV19, with a possible D match to TRBD1 (6 bases). CDR1 and CDR2 from the germline V gene are LNHDA and SQIVND (reference sequence). The CDR3 has 15 amino acids. V was cut by 5 bases and J by 0 bases, with 11 bases left in between. The CDR3 DNA reads TGTGCCAGTAGTTCACCGGGACATAGCAATCAGCCCCAGCATTTT. Protein: CASSSPGHSNQPQHF.

This clonotype turned up a few times. This chain links TRBV14 with TRBJ2-7; TRBD1 agrees at 10 bases. CDR3 length equals 14 residues. Germline V CDR1 and CDR2: SGHDN, FVKESK. Trimming took 4 bases from V and 3 from J; bases not matched to a gene: 3. The CDR3 loop is CASSRQGANYEQYF. The CDR3 nucleotides read TGTGCCAGCAGCCGACAGGGGGCCAACTACGAGCAGTACTTC.

This clonotype was detected a few times. The chain uses TRBV7-9 and TRBJ2-1, with D uncertain. Per the germline V gene, CDR1 is SEHNR and CDR2 is FQNEAQ (reference sequence). This CDR3 has 12 amino acids. Trimming left V 3 bases short and J 9 bases short, with 9 bases between. The CDR3 nucleotides are TGTGCCAGCAGCTTCTCCCCCATTGAGCAGTTCTTC. Its translation is CASSFSPIEQFF.

The V gene is TRBV5-1, the J gene TRBJ2-3; D perhaps matches TRBD2 (5 bases). Germline V lookup: CDR1 SGHRS, CDR2 YFSETQ. Trimming pared 7 bases from V and 1 base from J, leaving 19 bases between. The CDR3 contains 16 residues. The CDR3 DNA sequence: TGCGCCAGCGCCCCGGCTAGCTTAGTCGGCACAGATACGCAGTATTTT. Protein: CASAPASLVGTDTQYF.

The chain combines TRBV7-9 with TRBJ2-6, with D perhaps TRBD2 (5 bases). Germline lookup yields CDR1 SEHNR and CDR2 FQNEAQ (reference sequence). The CDR3 contains 16 residues. The V end was cut by 4 bases, the J end by 2 bases, with 12 bases between. The CDR3 loop reads CASSSEVVPGANVLTF. In DNA form, the CDR3 reads TGTGCCAGCAGCTCGGAGGTCGTCCCTGGGGCCAACGTCCTGACTTTC.

The CDR3 loop reads CASSFGQGAAEAFF. The DNA of the CDR3 is TGTGCCAGCAGCTTCGGACAGGGGGCCGCTGAAGCTTTCTTT. The V gene is TRBV7-3, the J gene TRBJ1-1, with 11 nucleotides matching TRBD1. The ends lost 3 bases at V and 6 bases at J; junction bases unmatched: 3. Per germline, CDR1 SGHTA and CDR2 FQGTGA. The CDR3 extends over 14 amino acids.

This clonotype was counted at least ten times. The V gene is TRBV6-5, the J gene TRBJ2-7; the D gene is possibly TRBD1 (6 bases). Germline V CDR1 and CDR2: MNHEY, SVGAGI. The CDR3 runs to 15 residues. V lost 6 bases to trimming and J lost 3 bases, with 18 bases between them. CDR3 nucleotide sequence: TGTGCCAGCAGACGAAGACCCCGGGACAACTACGAGCAGTACTTC. Amino acid sequence: CASRRRPRDNYEQYF.

This clonotype showed up many times. The chain carries TRBV12-3 or TRBV12-4 and TRBJ2-1; D is ambiguous. V was clipped by 0 bases and J by 6 bases, with 15 bases between them. CDR3 length equals 16 residues. The DNA for the CDR3 is TGTGCCAGCAGTTTAGCGCTGGCAGGCCCTCCCAATGAGCAGTTCTTC. This sequence encodes CASSLALAGPPNEQFF.

In its sample, this clonotype was seen a few times. The CDR3 DNA reads TGTGCCACCAGTGATAATACCGGGACAAGTCTCGCCGGGGAGCTGTTTTTT. Translated: CATSDNTGTSLAGELFF. This sequence joins TRBV24-1 and TRBJ2-2; D possibly corresponds to TRBD1 (6 bases). V dropped 3 bases and J dropped 6 bases, with 19 bases sitting between them. Germline V gives CDR1 KGHDR, CDR2 SFDVKD. There are 17 residues in the CDR3.

In its sample, this clonotype was seen a few times. The V gene is TRBV6-2 or TRBV6-3, the J gene TRBJ1-3; D not certain. V lost 5 bases, J lost 0 bases, and 11 bases lay in between. There are 15 residues in the CDR3. The germline gives CDR1 MNHEY, CDR2 SVGEGT. CDR3 sequence: CASSRGRNSGNTIYF. The CDR3 nucleotides read TGTGCCAGCAGTCGCGGACGGAACTCTGGAAACACCATATATTTT.